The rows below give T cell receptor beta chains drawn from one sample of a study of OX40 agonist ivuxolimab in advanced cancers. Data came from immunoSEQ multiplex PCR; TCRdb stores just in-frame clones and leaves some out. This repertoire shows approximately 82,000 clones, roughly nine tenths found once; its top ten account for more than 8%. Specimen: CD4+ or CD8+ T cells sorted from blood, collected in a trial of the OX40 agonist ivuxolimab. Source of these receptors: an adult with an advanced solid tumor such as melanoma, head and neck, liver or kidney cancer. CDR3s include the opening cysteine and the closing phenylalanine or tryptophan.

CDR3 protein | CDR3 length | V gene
CASTLTGGDYEQYF | 14 | TRBV7-9
CASSLDRDVYEQYF | 14 | TRBV5-1
CASSQELRSGRGPDTQYF | 18 | TRBV4-1
CASSASPYEQYF | 12 | TRBV10-3
CASSMYEGLNTEAFF | 15 | TRBV19
CASSQGTTYGNTIYF | 15 | TRBV4-1
CASSTRTGGPYEQYF | 15 | TRBV7-9
CASSLGSAHEQYF | 13 | TRBV9
CASSENRGRFRTDTQYF | 17 | TRBV6-1
CASSRALEQYF | 11 | TRBV6-5
CASSLGMGLAGSSYEQYF | 18 | TRBV7-3
CASSLAGRGSTEAFF | 15 | TRBV5-1
CASSERLAVQETQYF | 15 | TRBV10-2
CASSNPTQPQHF | 12 | TRBV6-5
CASSAGTSGSYEQYF | 15 | TRBV5-1
CASSQGGGSGNTIYF | 15 | TRBV4-1
CASSPLTGGVSETQYF | 16 | TRBV18
CASSRVLISYEQYF | 14 | TRBV28
CASSYSGTAYEQYF | 14 | TRBV6-6
CSASGGQGYEQYF | 13 | TRBV29-1
CASGFPGHLGTEAFF | 15 | TRBV12-5
CASSLAGGRDEQFF | 14 | TRBV7-7
CASSIGWGSGQGPYNEQFF | 19 | TRBV19
CASSPTVAAGSGNTIYF | 17 | TRBV5-1
CAISASVGKGTDTQYF | 16 | TRBV10-3
CASSRDFLSYEQYF | 14 | TRBV6-1
CASSSGPRGQPNYGYTF | 17 | TRBV11-2
CASSQGDRDPFF | 12 | TRBV4-2
CASSQDQIQGIYGYTF | 16 | TRBV4-2
CASSNTGTDTQYF | 13 | TRBV28
CASSPSGTNTEAFF | 14 | TRBV19